Shown below are 23 T cell receptor beta chains from a single sample sequenced in a study of T cell repertoires in cytomegalovirus infection. Their recognized antigens are unknown. From the reads, TCRdb called clonotypes with MiXCR, one entry per CDR3 protein. The sample has fewer than 350,000 distinct CDR3 sequences; about 28% are singletons. Here the sequenced sample was cultured PBMCs, taken from culture after CMV antigen stimulation. These receptors all stem from a human donor in good health (CMV status not recorded). Some clones in this sample may be carry-over from other donors' samples.

This clonotype was recorded a few times. The chain recombines TRBV20-1 with TRBJ1-5, with D tentatively TRBD1 (6 bases). V was clipped by 2 bases and J by 0 bases, with 8 bases between them. Germline V gives CDR1 DFQATT, CDR2 SNEGSKA (reference sequence). The CDR3 is made up of 14 amino acids. In DNA, the CDR3 is TGCAGTGCTAGACAGGGGAATAGCAATCAGCCCCAGCATTTT. Residues: CSARQGNSNQPQHF.

This clonotype turned up a few times. V and J are TRBV7-6 and TRBJ2-5, with 7 bases fitting TRBD2. The V segment lost 5 bases and the J segment 3 bases; nucleotides outside the gene matches: 3. Germline lookup yields CDR1 SGHVS and CDR2 FNYEAQ. CDR3 length: 13 residues. The CDR3 here is CASSGREEETQYF. The CDR3, as DNA: TGTGCCAGCAGCGGTCGGGAGGAAGAGACCCAGTACTTC.

V is TRBV4-1 and J is TRBJ1-1; 7 nucleotides line up with TRBD1. The ends lost 5 bases at V and 1 base at J; junction bases unmatched: 7. CDR3 length: 15 amino acids. Germline values: CDR1 MGHRA, CDR2 YSYEKL. The DNA for the CDR3 is TGCGCCAGCAGCGCTCGGGACAGAGGGAACACTGAAGCTTTCTTT. Residues: CASSARDRGNTEAFF.

The chain couples TRBV27 to TRBJ1-5; a weak D match, TRBD1 (6 bases). The CDR3 totals 14 residues. The V and J ends lost 3 bases and 2 bases respectively, with 8 bases between them. Looked up from germline, CDR1 is MNHEY and CDR2 is SMNVEV (reference sequence). The CDR3, as DNA: TGTGCCAGCAGTTTCAGGGGAGGCAATCAGCCCCAGCATTTT. It is translated as CASSFRGGNQPQHF.

V is TRBV9 and J is TRBJ2-1, with 8 bases aligning to TRBD2. The CDR3 is made up of 15 amino acids. CDR1 SGDLS and CDR2 YYNGEE come from the germline V gene. J gave up 4 bases and V 6 bases, and 9 bases lay outside the gene matches. Here the CDR3 DNA reads TGTGCCAGCACCTTGGGCGGGGGGACATACAATGAGCAGTTCTTC. Protein sequence: CASTLGGGTYNEQFF.

The chain uses TRBV28 and TRBJ1-2, with D unclear. CDR3 length: 14 residues. Germline values: CDR1 MDHEN, CDR2 SYDVKM. Trimming cost V 7 bases and J 2 bases, with 14 bases left between them. The chain's CDR3 is CASMRAGRNYGYTF. The CDR3 coding sequence is TGTGCCAGCATGAGGGCCGGGAGGAACTATGGCTACACCTTC.

This clonotype was observed a handful of times. The rearrangement links TRBV4-2 to TRBJ1-6; 9 bases fit TRBD1. This CDR3 comprises 16 residues. J was trimmed by 5 bases and V by 1 base; bases with no gene match: 3. Germline CDR1 LGHNA, CDR2 YNFKEQ. The DNA of the CDR3 is TGTGCCAGCAGCCAAGGACAGGGGGGTAATAATTCACCCCTCCACTTT. Residues: CASSQGQGGNNSPLHF.

J is TRBJ2-1 and V is TRBV24-1; TRBD2 aligns across 8 bases. This CDR3 comprises 18 residues. J was trimmed by 0 bases and V by 4 bases; bases with no gene match: 10. CDR1 is KGHDR and CDR2 is SFDVKD in the germline V gene. For the CDR3, the DNA is TGTGCCACCAGTGACCCTGGGGTAACTAGCGGCTCCTACAATGAGCAGTTCTTC. It is translated as CATSDPGVTSGSYNEQFF.

This chain connects TRBV12-3 or TRBV12-4 to TRBJ1-1; D is uncertain. Trimming removed 3 bases from V and 0 bases from J, with 14 bases in between. The CDR3 has 16 residues. CDR3 sequence reads: CASSFTTRNMNTEAFF. In DNA, the CDR3 is TGTGCCAGCAGTTTTACGACAAGAAACATGAACACTGAAGCTTTCTTT.

The chain recombines TRBV25-1 with TRBJ1-2, with a weak D call TRBD1 (6 bases). Trimming removed 0 bases from V and 6 bases from J, with 14 bases in between. Per germline, CDR1 MGHDK and CDR2 SYGVNS. The CDR3 extends over 15 amino acids. The CDR3 protein is CASSEYGAGVDGYTF. The CDR3 coding sequence is TGTGCCAGCAGTGAATACGGGGCAGGGGTGGATGGCTACACCTTC.

This chain links TRBV28 with TRBJ1-2; weak D call: TRBD1 (5 bases). Trimming left V 5 bases short and J 4 bases short, with 20 bases between. This CDR3 has 16 amino acids. Germline values: CDR1 MDHEN, CDR2 SYDVKM. CDR3 bases: TGTGCCAGCAGTATATCGCCGGGACGGGGGATCTATGGCTACACCTTC. Its protein is CASSISPGRGIYGYTF.

The chain carries TRBV7-2 and TRBJ2-3, with TRBD1 identical over 11 bases. Germline V gives CDR1 SGHTA, CDR2 FQGNSA. J was trimmed by 5 bases and V by 3 bases; bases with no gene match: 4. The CDR3 runs 15 residues. The CDR3 loop is CASSLGQGVVDTQYF. CDR3 sequence (DNA): TGTGCCAGCAGCTTGGGACAGGGGGTTGTAGATACGCAGTATTTT.

V usage is TRBV27 and J usage is TRBJ1-2; 9 positions match TRBD1. The germline gives CDR1 MNHEY, CDR2 SMNVEV (reference sequence). This CDR3 is built from 13 residues. V was clipped by 6 bases and J by 11 bases; unmatched bases: 10. Here the CDR3 reads CASSPGQGPLYTF. The CDR3 DNA sequence: TGTGCCAGCAGCCCGGGACAGGGCCCATTATACACCTTC.

This sequence joins TRBV28 and TRBJ1-1; D remains ambiguous. CDR3 size: 14 residues. Germline V gives CDR1 MDHEN, CDR2 SYDVKM. Trimming took off 6 bases at V and 2 bases at J, with 13 bases between the two ends. Here the CDR3 reads CASSPIETNTEAFF. The DNA for the CDR3 is TGTGCCAGCAGCCCAATTGAAACAAACACTGAAGCTTTCTTT.

This clonotype was detected a few times. The rearrangement uses TRBV10-3 and TRBJ1-2; D unresolved. This CDR3 spans 13 amino acids. Germline CDR1 reads ENHRY; CDR2 reads SYGVKD. Trimming pared 4 bases from V and 8 bases from J, leaving 14 bases between. The CDR3 DNA is TGTGCCATCAGTGGTGGCTATTCGGGGGGCTACACCTTC. Amino acids: CAISGGYSGGYTF.

This clonotype was seen a few times. J is TRBJ2-5 and V is TRBV4-2; 8 nucleotides align to TRBD1. The CDR3 consists of 17 residues. Per germline, CDR1 LGHNA and CDR2 YNFKEQ. Trimming cost V 4 bases and J 0 bases; bases outside gene matches: 10. This CDR3 is CASSREGGQANQETQYF. CDR3 DNA sequence: TGTGCCAGCAGCCGAGAAGGGGGACAGGCGAACCAAGAGACCCAGTACTTC.

In this sample, this clonotype turned up a few times. The chain links TRBV7-3 to TRBJ2-1; a weak D match, TRBD2 (6 bases). CDR1 SGHTA and CDR2 FQGTGA come from the germline V gene. Trimming left V 2 bases short and J 7 bases short, with 12 bases between. CDR3 size: 14 residues. CDR3 bases: TGTGCCAGCAGCTTACCAGCGGGTGTGAATGAGCAGTTCTTC. This sequence encodes CASSLPAGVNEQFF.

V usage is TRBV7-2 and J usage is TRBJ1-1, with D hard to call. The germline CDR1 and CDR2 sequences are SGHTA and FQGNSA. V lost 1 base to trimming and J lost 0 bases, with 6 bases between them. The CDR3 sequence is 14 residues long. CDR3 sequence (DNA): TGTGCCAGCAGCTTAGTGGAGATGAACACTGAAGCTTTCTTT. Translating it yields CASSLVEMNTEAFF.

The sample holds a few counts of this clonotype. The chain employs TRBV12-5 and TRBJ2-2; D uncertain. Trimming took off 3 bases at V and 1 base at J, with 6 bases between the two ends. The CDR3 loop spans 14 amino acids. Germline V gene lookup returns CDR1 LGHNT and CDR2 FRNRAP. The DNA for the CDR3 is TGTGCTAGTGGTTTCTCACAGAACACCGGGGAGCTGTTTTTT. This codes for CASGFSQNTGELFF.

This clonotype was detected ten times or more. This chain uses TRBV7-6 with TRBJ2-5, with 8 bases fitting TRBD2. The CDR3 is made up of 16 amino acids. The V gene end was trimmed by 4 bases and the J gene end by 5 bases; junction bases not matched to a gene: 12. Germline CDR1 SGHVS, CDR2 FNYEAQ. The CDR3 spells CASSSPGGNLRETQYF. The CDR3 bases are TGTGCCAGCAGCTCACCGGGGGGGAACCTCCGGGAGACCCAGTACTTC.

In this sample, this clonotype turned up a few times. V usage is TRBV6-1 and J usage is TRBJ2-7, with a possible D match to TRBD1 (5 bases). From germline, CDR1 is MNHNS and CDR2 SASEGT. V shed 4 bases and J shed 4 bases, with 14 bases lying between them. This CDR3 has 14 amino acids. DNA for the CDR3: TGTGCCAGCAGTGTCCCCTCGACAGCTTACGAGCAGTACTTC. This sequence encodes CASSVPSTAYEQYF.

CDR3 DNA: TGTGCCAGTAGGGTACGGACATACCAAGGGCCCCAGCATTTT. It yields the protein CASRVRTYQGPQHF. The chain is built from TRBV19 and TRBJ1-5; maybe TRBD1 (5 bases). The CDR3 totals 14 residues. Germline loops: CDR1 LNHDA, CDR2 SQIVND (reference sequence). Trimming shortened V by 6 bases and J by 9 bases, and 18 bases separated the two germline ends.

The chain uses TRBV6-5 and TRBJ2-7, with D unclear. The V end was cut by 6 bases, the J end by 5 bases, with 11 bases between. Looked up from germline, CDR1 is MNHEY and CDR2 is SVGAGI. This CDR3 spans 12 amino acids. DNA for the CDR3: TGTGCCAGCAGCCAGTATCCCAACGAGCAGTACTTC. This gives the protein CASSQYPNEQYF.